A selection of T cell receptor beta chains follows, all from one sample in a study of blood T cell repertoires in COVID-19. Assay used: immunoSEQ multiplex PCR; TCRdb lists only in-frame clones, some missing. The sample records fewer than 250,000 clones, about 87% being singletons. Sequenced sample: peripheral blood. These TCRs come from a man between 65 and 85 years old with acute or convalescent COVID-19. Both conserved end residues are part of each CDR3. A D gene is named only where the DNA matches it firmly. Rows may omit the clone size; those that give it use once, few, many or a size class.

j_call: TRBJ2-1; d_call: TRBD2; clone_size: once; v_call: TRBV9; cdr3_nt: TGTGCCAGCAGCTTCCAAACCGGGACTAGCGTATCCAATGAGCAGTTCTTC; cdr3_aa: CASSFQTGTSVSNEQFF
j_call: TRBJ1-2; d_call: TRBD1; clone_size: .; v_call: TRBV23-1; cdr3_nt: TGCGCCAGCAGTCCATCAAACAGGGGGTGTGGCTACACCTTC; cdr3_aa: CASSPSNRGCGYTF
j_call: TRBJ2-7; d_call: TRBD2; clone_size: .; v_call: TRBV5-1; cdr3_nt: TGCGCCAGCAGCTGGCGGGAGGGCCGCCGCGAGCAGTACTTC; cdr3_aa: CASSWREGRREQYF
j_call: TRBJ1-4; d_call: .; clone_size: .; v_call: TRBV7-2; cdr3_nt: TGTGCCAGCAGCTTCCCCCTTGAAAAACTGTTTTTT; cdr3_aa: CASSFPLEKLFF
j_call: TRBJ2-2; d_call: .; clone_size: .; v_call: TRBV9; cdr3_nt: TGTGCCAGCAGCGTAGCTGGCAGGAACACCGGGGAGCTGTTTTTT; cdr3_aa: CASSVAGRNTGELFF
j_call: TRBJ2-2; d_call: .; clone_size: .; v_call: TRBV5-1; cdr3_nt: TGCGCCAGCAGCTTGGCCCTGACAGGTGTTGCCGGGGAGCTGTTTTTT; cdr3_aa: CASSLALTGVAGELFF
j_call: TRBJ1-4; d_call: .; clone_size: .; v_call: TRBV28; cdr3_nt: TGTGCCAGCAGGGGGCGTGAAAAACTGTTTTTT; cdr3_aa: CASRGREKLFF
j_call: TRBJ1-6; d_call: .; clone_size: .; v_call: TRBV4-1; cdr3_nt: TGCGCCAGCAGCCAAGAACATCAGGGCGGTTCACCCCTCCACTTT; cdr3_aa: CASSQEHQGGSPLHF
j_call: TRBJ1-2; d_call: .; clone_size: .; v_call: TRBV6-5; cdr3_nt: TGTGCCAGCAGCGAGGGACATGATAATCGTGGCTACACCTTC; cdr3_aa: CASSEGHDNRGYTF
j_call: TRBJ2-1; d_call: .; clone_size: .; v_call: TRBV5-1; cdr3_nt: TGCGCCAGCAGCCCGGGGATGGCGGACAGCTCCTACAATGAGCAGTTCTTC; cdr3_aa: CASSPGMADSSYNEQFF
j_call: TRBJ1-2; d_call: .; clone_size: .; v_call: TRBV19; cdr3_nt: TGTGCCAGTAGTATAACGGACACGAACTATGGCTACACCTTC; cdr3_aa: CASSITDTNYGYTF
j_call: TRBJ2-2; d_call: .; clone_size: .; v_call: TRBV7-3; cdr3_nt: TGTGCCAGCAGCTACCGGGCGGGAACCGGGGAGCTGTTTTTT; cdr3_aa: CASSYRAGTGELFF
j_call: TRBJ1-5; d_call: .; clone_size: .; v_call: TRBV5-8; cdr3_nt: TGTGCCAGCAGCTTGACAGGGTTAAGTGGCAATCAGCCCCAGCATTTT; cdr3_aa: CASSLTGLSGNQPQHF
j_call: TRBJ2-5; d_call: TRBD2; clone_size: .; v_call: TRBV5-6; cdr3_nt: TGTGCCAGCAGCCCGGGGGGTCTATCCGAACTCCAAGAGACCCAGTACTTC; cdr3_aa: CASSPGGLSELQETQYF
j_call: TRBJ2-7; d_call: TRBD1; clone_size: few; v_call: TRBV2; cdr3_nt: TGTGCCAGCACCCCGGGACAGTGGACGGGCGAGCAGTACTTC; cdr3_aa: CASTPGQWTGEQYF
j_call: TRBJ2-7; d_call: TRBD2; clone_size: .; v_call: TRBV6-5; cdr3_nt: TGTGCCAGCAGTTACTCAGCTAGCGGAACCTACGAGCAGTACTTC; cdr3_aa: CASSYSASGTYEQYF
j_call: TRBJ1-1; d_call: .; clone_size: .; v_call: TRBV2; cdr3_nt: TGTGCCAGCAGTGTGGTAGGGGAGGGGTCTGAAGCTTTCTTT; cdr3_aa: CASSVVGEGSEAFF
j_call: TRBJ2-3; d_call: .; clone_size: .; v_call: TRBV5-1; cdr3_nt: TGCGCCAGCAGCTTGCCCGAGACTAGCACAGATACGCAGTATTTT; cdr3_aa: CASSLPETSTDTQYF
j_call: TRBJ1-2; d_call: TRBD1; clone_size: .; v_call: TRBV28; cdr3_nt: TGTGCCAGCAATGCAGGGGGCTTGGATGGCTACACCTTC; cdr3_aa: CASNAGGLDGYTF
j_call: TRBJ1-1; d_call: TRBD1; clone_size: .; v_call: TRBV29-1; cdr3_nt: TGCAGCGTACGACAGGGGTACACTGAAGCTTTCTTT; cdr3_aa: CSVRQGYTEAFF
j_call: TRBJ2-7; d_call: TRBD1; clone_size: .; v_call: TRBV3-1/TRBV3-2; cdr3_nt: TGTGCCAGCAGCCAAGATCGTCAGGGGGTTAATGTGTGGCCGGGTGAGCAGTACTTC; cdr3_aa: CASSQDRQGVNVWPGEQYF
j_call: TRBJ1-6; d_call: .; clone_size: once; v_call: TRBV3-1/TRBV3-2; cdr3_nt: TGTGCCAGCGGGAGTGATCTGGCCCTCCACTTT; cdr3_aa: CASGSDLALHF
j_call: TRBJ1-2; d_call: TRBD1; clone_size: .; v_call: TRBV6-5; cdr3_nt: TGTGCCAGCAGTACACAGGGGACGTTGATCTATGGCTACACCTTC; cdr3_aa: CASSTQGTLIYGYTF
j_call: TRBJ1-2; d_call: .; clone_size: .; v_call: TRBV6-6; cdr3_nt: TGTGCCAGCAGTGCCCCACAGGGCGCTAACTATGGCTACACCTTC; cdr3_aa: CASSAPQGANYGYTF
j_call: TRBJ1-2; d_call: .; clone_size: .; v_call: TRBV7-8; cdr3_nt: TGTGCCAGCAGCTTAGCGGTGGAGGTCGGCTATGGCTACACCTTC; cdr3_aa: CASSLAVEVGYGYTF
j_call: TRBJ2-4; d_call: .; clone_size: .; v_call: TRBV24-1; cdr3_nt: TGTGCCACCAGTGATTCAGGGTTGGGCTTCGGTGAAATTCAGTACTTC; cdr3_aa: CATSDSGLGFGEIQYF
j_call: TRBJ1-6; d_call: TRBD1; clone_size: .; v_call: TRBV3-1/TRBV3-2; cdr3_nt: TGTGCCAGCAGCCCCACAGGGGGCGGCTCACCCCTCCACTTT; cdr3_aa: CASSPTGGGSPLHF
j_call: TRBJ2-5; d_call: TRBD2; clone_size: .; v_call: TRBV3-1/TRBV3-2; cdr3_nt: TGTGCCAGCAGGCTGCTGACTAGCGGGAGCGCCATGCAAGAGACCCAGTACTTC; cdr3_aa: CASRLLTSGSAMQETQYF
j_call: TRBJ2-1; d_call: TRBD2; clone_size: .; v_call: TRBV6-2/TRBV6-3; cdr3_nt: TGTGCCAGCAGTCCGGGACTAGCGTTGAACAATGAGCAGTTCTTC; cdr3_aa: CASSPGLALNNEQFF
j_call: TRBJ2-1; d_call: TRBD2; clone_size: .; v_call: TRBV5-1; cdr3_nt: TGCGCCAGCAGCTTGGGGAGTCTAGCGGGGAACAATGAGCAGTTCTTC; cdr3_aa: CASSLGSLAGNNEQFF
j_call: TRBJ1-2; d_call: .; clone_size: .; v_call: TRBV27; cdr3_nt: TGTGCCAGCAGTTTAGGTTGGCGGAACTATGGCTACACCTTC; cdr3_aa: CASSLGWRNYGYTF
j_call: TRBJ1-3; d_call: .; clone_size: .; v_call: TRBV5-4; cdr3_nt: TGTGCCAGCAGAAGCGGGAGCTCTGGAAACACCATATATTTT; cdr3_aa: CASRSGSSGNTIYF
j_call: TRBJ1-4; d_call: TRBD1; clone_size: .; v_call: TRBV28; cdr3_nt: TGTGCCAGCGAGGGACAGGGGAGTGAAAAACTGTTTTTT; cdr3_aa: CASEGQGSEKLFF
j_call: TRBJ2-7; d_call: TRBD1; clone_size: .; v_call: TRBV19; cdr3_nt: TGTGCCAGTAGCCAGACAGGGGGCTTTAGCTTCGGGCAGTACTTC; cdr3_aa: CASSQTGGFSFGQYF
j_call: TRBJ2-2; d_call: .; clone_size: .; v_call: TRBV4-3; cdr3_nt: TGCGCCAGCAGCCTCAGACAGAACACCGGGGAGCTGTTTTTT; cdr3_aa: CASSLRQNTGELFF
j_call: TRBJ1-4; d_call: TRBD1; clone_size: .; v_call: TRBV11-2; cdr3_nt: TGTGCCAGCAGCCCCGGGACAGGGGGCGCCCTGTTTTTT; cdr3_aa: CASSPGTGGALFF
j_call: TRBJ2-6; d_call: .; clone_size: .; v_call: TRBV27; cdr3_nt: TGTGCCAGCAGTAGACGATCCGGGACACGTGTTTTGGGGGCCAACGTCCTGACTTTC; cdr3_aa: CASSRRSGTRVLGANVLTF
j_call: TRBJ2-5; d_call: .; clone_size: .; v_call: TRBV6-4; cdr3_nt: TGTGCCAGCAGGCATCCTAGCCTGGGGGGTGAGACCCAGTACTTC; cdr3_aa: CASRHPSLGGETQYF
j_call: TRBJ2-3; d_call: .; clone_size: .; v_call: TRBV24-1; cdr3_nt: TGTGCCACCAGTGATCTTAGACTGTCCACAGATACGCAGTATTTT; cdr3_aa: CATSDLRLSTDTQYF
j_call: TRBJ2-3; d_call: TRBD2; clone_size: .; v_call: TRBV30; cdr3_nt: TGTGCCTGGAGTGTAGGAGCGGGAAGCACAGATACGCAGTATTTT; cdr3_aa: CAWSVGAGSTDTQYF
j_call: TRBJ2-3; d_call: .; clone_size: .; v_call: TRBV18; cdr3_nt: TGTGCCAGCTCAAATGAGCGGACCACAGATACGCAGTATTTT; cdr3_aa: CASSNERTTDTQYF
j_call: TRBJ1-5; d_call: .; clone_size: few; v_call: TRBV27; cdr3_nt: TGTGCCAGCAGTTTATCCACAAGCAATCAGCCCCAGCATTTT; cdr3_aa: CASSLSTSNQPQHF
j_call: TRBJ1-4; d_call: TRBD1; clone_size: .; v_call: TRBV5-1; cdr3_nt: TGCGCCAGCAGCTTGGCGGCAGGGGGAGTCGCTAATGAAAAACTGTTTTTT; cdr3_aa: CASSLAAGGVANEKLFF
j_call: TRBJ2-7; d_call: TRBD2; clone_size: .; v_call: TRBV7-2; cdr3_nt: TGTGCCAGCAGTACCTGGCTAGCGGGAGAGCAGTACTTC; cdr3_aa: CASSTWLAGEQYF
j_call: TRBJ1-4; d_call: .; clone_size: .; v_call: TRBV5-5; cdr3_nt: TGTGCCAGCAGTATTGACATCGGATTTAATGAAAAACTGTTTTTT; cdr3_aa: CASSIDIGFNEKLFF
j_call: TRBJ2-1; d_call: TRBD2; clone_size: .; v_call: TRBV23-1; cdr3_nt: TGCGCCAGCAGTCAATCTTGCGAGGTGGGGGGGAGGTTCTCCTACAATGAGCAGTTCTTC; cdr3_aa: CASSQSCEVGGRFSYNEQFF
j_call: TRBJ1-1; d_call: .; clone_size: .; v_call: TRBV5-1; cdr3_nt: TGCGCCAGCAGCTTGAGAAGCGGGAACACTGAAGCTTTCTTT; cdr3_aa: CASSLRSGNTEAFF
j_call: TRBJ2-3; d_call: TRBD2; clone_size: .; v_call: TRBV3-1/TRBV3-2; cdr3_nt: TGTGCCAGCTCCCCCACTAGCGGGAGTATTCATACGCAGTATTTT; cdr3_aa: CASSPTSGSIHTQYF
j_call: TRBJ2-1; d_call: .; clone_size: .; v_call: TRBV9; cdr3_nt: TGTGCCAGCAGCCCTCCGGCGGGGGCAAGCTCCTACAATGAGCAGTTCTTC; cdr3_aa: CASSPPAGASSYNEQFF
j_call: TRBJ2-3; d_call: .; clone_size: .; v_call: TRBV2; cdr3_nt: TGTGCCAGCTCCCCCGAGGATACGCAGTATTTT; cdr3_aa: CASSPEDTQYF
j_call: TRBJ2-7; d_call: TRBD2; clone_size: .; v_call: TRBV5-1; cdr3_nt: TGCGCCAGCAGCTTGGTTAGCTCCGGGACTAGCGGGAAGAACTACGAGCAGTACTTC; cdr3_aa: CASSLVSSGTSGKNYEQYF